This record looks at one T cell receptor beta chain sequence and its context. Antigen unknown. The sample is drawn from a study of breast tumors, draining lymph nodes, adjacent tissues. Study outcomes and limitations: Tumor T cell lymph node origin was a supported hypothesis, not proven. Compared with lymph nodes, tumors were less diverse; compared with nontumor tissue, more.

The J segment lost 8 bases and the V segment lost 6 bases, leaving 3 bases of the junction unmatched. The CDR3 has 12 residues. Germline CDR1 is SGHAT and CDR2 is FQNNGV. TCRdb independently ran MiXCR on the multiplex PCR reads; one entry per CDR3 protein. This sample has 200,000 to 250,000 distinct CDR3 sequences; 30% to 35% occur once, and the top ten carry approximately 3.3%. Samples came from axillary lymph nodes draining the breast cancer. Sequencing was performed on axillary lymph node tissue. V usage is TRBV11-2 and J usage is TRBJ1-4; the match to TRBD1 covers 7 bases. This clonotype was sampled from a female donor with breast cancer. Some clones in this sample may be carry-over from other donors' samples. CDR3 bases: TGTGCCAGCAGACCGGACAGGGAAAAACTGTTTTTT. Translation gives CASRPDREKLFF.